This T cell receptor beta chain was captured by sequencing in a study of T cells after yellow fever vaccination. Germline V gene sequence: CDR1 MNHEY, CDR2 SVGAGI. The CDR3 spans 19 residues. V dropped 0 bases and J dropped 0 bases, with 19 bases sitting between them. This clonotype was recorded at least ten times. In TCRdb, the 5' RACE reads were re-called with MiXCR into one record per CDR3 protein. The sample yields fewer than 350,000 distinct CDR3 sequences, approximately 4% seen once. The V and J genes are TRBV6-5 and TRBJ2-3; D is ambiguous. This clonotype was obtained from a man between 18 and 35 years old who received the YFV17D yellow fever vaccine. This specimen was PBMCs, taken 15 days after the yellow fever booster vaccination. For the CDR3, the DNA is TGTGCCAGCAGTTACTCGCTCCCCTTGGGCCAGTCTAGCACAGATACGCAGTATTTT. As protein: CASSYSLPLGQSSTDTQYF.